The clone carrying this T cell receptor beta chain has only a few counts. What it binds is not known. The ends lost 6 bases at V and 2 bases at J; junction bases unmatched: 13. The CDR3 runs to 18 residues. The germline CDR1 and CDR2 sequences are SGHKS and YYEKEE (reference sequence). PCR amplification relied on 60 Vbeta primers (plus 13 Jbeta primers). Sequenced by immunoSEQ multiplex PCR; TCRdb stores in-frame clones only, minus some. The sample contains about 190,000 clones, approximately 82% of which appear only once. This sample is part of a study of cytomegalovirus exposure and HLA in healthy donors. Study findings and constraints: Later work found most CMV-associated TCR beta chains apparently HLA-restricted. Overall, around 150 TCR beta chains were annotated as cytomegalovirus-associated. The study assumed roughly uniform donor sequencing depth for presence/absence analyses. Differences between HLA loci emerged in a later analysis of TCR association rates, with DRB1 most and HLA-C fewest.

Input material: PBMCs. The source of this sequence is a young woman in good health and CMV-seropositive. The rearrangement uses TRBV5-5 and TRBJ2-6; 8 bases fit TRBD2. CDR3 DNA: TGTGCCAGCAAGCGCGGGGGGCAGAGCCCCCCTGGGGCCAACGTCCTGACTTTC. Its protein is CASKRGGQSPPGANVLTF.